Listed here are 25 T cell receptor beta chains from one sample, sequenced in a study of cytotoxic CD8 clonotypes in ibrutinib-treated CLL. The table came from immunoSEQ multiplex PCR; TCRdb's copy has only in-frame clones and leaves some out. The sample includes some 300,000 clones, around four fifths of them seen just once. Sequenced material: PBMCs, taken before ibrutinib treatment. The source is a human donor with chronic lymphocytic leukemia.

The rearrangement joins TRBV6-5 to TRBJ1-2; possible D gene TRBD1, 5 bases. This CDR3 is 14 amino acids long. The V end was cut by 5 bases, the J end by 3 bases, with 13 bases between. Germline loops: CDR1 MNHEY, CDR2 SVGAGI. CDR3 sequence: CASSRQGHDYGYTF. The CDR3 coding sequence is TGTGCCAGCAGTCGCCAGGGTCACGACTATGGCTACACCTTC.

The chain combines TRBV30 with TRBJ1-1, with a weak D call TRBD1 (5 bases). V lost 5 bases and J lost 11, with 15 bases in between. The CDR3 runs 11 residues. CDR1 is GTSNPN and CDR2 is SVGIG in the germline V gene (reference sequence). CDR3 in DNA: TGTGCCTGGGAGGTGAGGGGTCACGCTTTCTTT. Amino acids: CAWEVRGHAFF.

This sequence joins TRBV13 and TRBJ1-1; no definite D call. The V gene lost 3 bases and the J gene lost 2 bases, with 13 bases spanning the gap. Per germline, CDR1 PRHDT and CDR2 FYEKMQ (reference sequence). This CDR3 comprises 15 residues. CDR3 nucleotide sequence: TGTGCCAGCAGCTTTTTTGGGAGGTTAAACACTGAAGCTTTCTTT. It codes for CASSFFGRLNTEAFF. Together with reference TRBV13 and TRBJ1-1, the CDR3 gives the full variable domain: AAGVIQSPRHLIKEKRETATLKCYPIPRHDTVYWYQQGPGQDPQFLISFYEKMQSDKGSIPDRFSAQQFSDYHSELNMSSLELGDSALYFCASSFFGRLNTEAFFGQGTRLTVV.

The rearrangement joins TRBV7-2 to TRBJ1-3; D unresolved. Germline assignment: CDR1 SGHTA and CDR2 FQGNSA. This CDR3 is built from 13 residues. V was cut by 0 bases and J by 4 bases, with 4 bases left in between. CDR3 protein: CASSLAVGNTIYF. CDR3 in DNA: TGTGCCAGCAGCTTAGCGGTAGGAAACACCATATATTTT.

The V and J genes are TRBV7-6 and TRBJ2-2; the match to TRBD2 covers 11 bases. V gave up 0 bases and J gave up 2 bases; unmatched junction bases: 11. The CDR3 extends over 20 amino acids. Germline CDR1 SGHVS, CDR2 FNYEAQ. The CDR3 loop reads CASSLAISGRARDNTGELFF. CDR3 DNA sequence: TGTGCCAGCAGCTTAGCTATTAGCGGGAGGGCCCGTGATAACACCGGGGAGCTGTTTTTT.

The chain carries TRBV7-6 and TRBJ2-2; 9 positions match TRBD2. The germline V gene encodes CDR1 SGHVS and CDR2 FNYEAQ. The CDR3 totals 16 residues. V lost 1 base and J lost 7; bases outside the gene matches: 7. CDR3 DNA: TGTGCCAGCAGCTTAGTGTTAGCGGGAGCTGTCGGGGAGCTGTTTTTT. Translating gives CASSLVLAGAVGELFF. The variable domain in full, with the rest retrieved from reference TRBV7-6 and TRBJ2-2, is GAGVSQSPRYKVTKRGQDVALRCDPISGHVSLYWYRQALGQGPEFLTYFNYEAQQDKSGLPNDRFSAERPEGSISTLTIQRTEQRDSAMYRCASSLVLAGAVGELFFGEGSRLTVL.

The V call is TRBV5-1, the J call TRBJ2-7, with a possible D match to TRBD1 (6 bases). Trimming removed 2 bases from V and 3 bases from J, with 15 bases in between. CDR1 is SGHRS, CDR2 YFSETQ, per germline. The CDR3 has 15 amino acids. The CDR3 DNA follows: TGCGCCAGCAGCTTAGAAAGGGGGACGATCTACGAGCAGTACTTC. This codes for CASSLERGTIYEQYF.

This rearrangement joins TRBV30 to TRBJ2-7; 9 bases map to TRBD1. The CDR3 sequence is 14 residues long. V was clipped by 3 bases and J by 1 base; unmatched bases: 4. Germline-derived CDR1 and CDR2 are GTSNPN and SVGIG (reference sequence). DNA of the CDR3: TGTGCCTGGAGGAGACAGGGGGGATCCTACGAGCAGTACTTC. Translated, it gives CAWRRQGGSYEQYF.

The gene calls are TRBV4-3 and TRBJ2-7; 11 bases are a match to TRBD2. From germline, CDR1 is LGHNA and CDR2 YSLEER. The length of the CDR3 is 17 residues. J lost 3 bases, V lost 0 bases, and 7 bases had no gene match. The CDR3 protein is CASSQDRVLAGGYEQYF. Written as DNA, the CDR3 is TGCGCCAGCAGCCAAGATCGGGTCCTAGCGGGAGGCTACGAGCAGTACTTC.

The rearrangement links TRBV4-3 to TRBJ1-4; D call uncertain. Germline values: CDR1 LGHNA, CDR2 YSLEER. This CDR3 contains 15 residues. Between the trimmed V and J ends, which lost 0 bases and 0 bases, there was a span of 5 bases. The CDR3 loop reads CASSQDSATNEKLFF. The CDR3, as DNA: TGCGCCAGCAGCCAAGACAGCGCAACTAATGAAAAACTGTTTTTT.

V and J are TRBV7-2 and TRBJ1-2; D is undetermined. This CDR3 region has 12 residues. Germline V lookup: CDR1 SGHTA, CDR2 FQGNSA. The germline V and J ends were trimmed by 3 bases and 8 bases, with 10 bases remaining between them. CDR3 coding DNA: TGTGCCAGCAGCTTGAGGCCCCTGGGCTACACCTTC. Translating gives CASSLRPLGYTF. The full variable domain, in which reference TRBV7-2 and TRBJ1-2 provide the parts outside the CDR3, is GAGVSQSPSNKVTEKGKDVELRCDPISGHTALYWYRQSLGQGLEFLIYFQGNSAPDKSGLPSDRFSAERTGGSVSTLTIQRTQQEDSAVYLCASSLRPLGYTFGSGTRLTVV.

CDR3 bases: TGTGCCAGCAGTTTGGGGGGGGCTGACAATGAGCAGTTCTTC. Its protein product is CASSLGGADNEQFF. The V and J genes are TRBV27 and TRBJ2-1; D possibly corresponds to TRBD2 (7 bases). Germline V lookup: CDR1 MNHEY, CDR2 SMNVEV (reference sequence). The CDR3 contains 14 residues. With 3 bases removed from V and 5 bases from J, the gap between germline ends came to 11 bases.

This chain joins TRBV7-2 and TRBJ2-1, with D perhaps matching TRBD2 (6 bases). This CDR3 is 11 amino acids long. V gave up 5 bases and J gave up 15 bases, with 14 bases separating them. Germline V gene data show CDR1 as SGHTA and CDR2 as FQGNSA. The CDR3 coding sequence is TGTGCCAGCAGCCCGCGACTAGTTCTGTTCTTC. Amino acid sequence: CASSPRLVLFF.

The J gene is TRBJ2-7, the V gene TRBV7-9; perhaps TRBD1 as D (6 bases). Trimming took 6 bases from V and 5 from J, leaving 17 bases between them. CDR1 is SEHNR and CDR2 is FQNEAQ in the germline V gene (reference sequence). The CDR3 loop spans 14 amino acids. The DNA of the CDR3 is TGTGCCAGCAGAATGGCACAGGGCATCCACGAGCAGTACTTC. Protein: CASRMAQGIHEQYF.

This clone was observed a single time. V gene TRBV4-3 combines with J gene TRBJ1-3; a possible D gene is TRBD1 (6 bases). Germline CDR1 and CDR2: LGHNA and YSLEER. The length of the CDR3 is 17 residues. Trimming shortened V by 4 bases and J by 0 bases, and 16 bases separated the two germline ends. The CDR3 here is CASSPNLGQISGNTIYF. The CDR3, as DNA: TGCGCCAGCAGCCCAAACCTTGGACAGATCTCTGGAAACACCATATATTTT.

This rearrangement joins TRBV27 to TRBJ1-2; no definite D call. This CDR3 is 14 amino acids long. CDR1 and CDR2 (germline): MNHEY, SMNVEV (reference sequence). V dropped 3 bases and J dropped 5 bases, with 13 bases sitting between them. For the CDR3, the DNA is TGTGCCAGCAGTTTTGTTGTGGAGTGGTATGGCTACACCTTC. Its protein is CASSFVVEWYGYTF.

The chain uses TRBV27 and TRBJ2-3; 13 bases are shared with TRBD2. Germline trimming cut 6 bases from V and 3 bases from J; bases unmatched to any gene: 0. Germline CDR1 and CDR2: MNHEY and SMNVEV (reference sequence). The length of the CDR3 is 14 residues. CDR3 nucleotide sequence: TGTGCCAGCAGGGGACTAGCGGGAACAGATACGCAGTATTTT. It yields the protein CASRGLAGTDTQYF.

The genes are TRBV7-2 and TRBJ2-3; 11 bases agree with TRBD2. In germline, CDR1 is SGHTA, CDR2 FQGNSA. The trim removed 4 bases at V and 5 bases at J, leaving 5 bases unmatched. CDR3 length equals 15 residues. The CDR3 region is CASSSYSGRGDTQYF. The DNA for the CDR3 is TGTGCCAGCAGCTCGTATAGCGGGAGGGGAGATACGCAGTATTTT. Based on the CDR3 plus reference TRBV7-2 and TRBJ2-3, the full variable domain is GAGVSQSPSNKVTEKGKDVELRCDPISGHTALYWYRQSLGQGLEFLIYFQGNSAPDKSGLPSDRFSAERTGGSVSTLTIQRTQQEDSAVYLCASSSYSGRGDTQYFGPGTRLTVL.

Here the CDR3 reads CASSQDSASGSYEQYF. The CDR3 nucleotides are TGTGCCAGCAGCCAAGATTCGGCTAGCGGCTCCTACGAGCAGTACTTC. V gene TRBV4-2 combines with J gene TRBJ2-7; 7 bases fit TRBD2. The length of the CDR3 is 16 residues. Germline trimming cut 0 bases from V and 0 bases from J; bases unmatched to any gene: 5. The germline CDR1 and CDR2 sequences are LGHNA and YNFKEQ.

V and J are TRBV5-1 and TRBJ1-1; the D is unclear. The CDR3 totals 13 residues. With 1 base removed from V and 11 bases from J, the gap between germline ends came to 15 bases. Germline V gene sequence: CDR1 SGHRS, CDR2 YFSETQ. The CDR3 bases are TGCGCCAGCAGCTTGTCGGCAGTCGAGGGTGCTTTCTTT. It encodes CASSLSAVEGAFF.

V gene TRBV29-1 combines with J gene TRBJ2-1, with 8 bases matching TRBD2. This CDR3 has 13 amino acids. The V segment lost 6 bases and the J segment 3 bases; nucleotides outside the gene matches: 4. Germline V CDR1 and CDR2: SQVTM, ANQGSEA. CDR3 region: CSVRLASYNEQFF. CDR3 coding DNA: TGCAGCGTAAGACTAGCGAGCTACAATGAGCAGTTCTTC.

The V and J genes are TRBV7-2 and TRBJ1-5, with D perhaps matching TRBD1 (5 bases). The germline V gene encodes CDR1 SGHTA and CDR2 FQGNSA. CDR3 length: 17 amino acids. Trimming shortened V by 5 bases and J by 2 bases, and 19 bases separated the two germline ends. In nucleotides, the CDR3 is TGTGCCAGCAGCCTCAAGTCCAGGGTCGAAGGCAATCAGCCCCAGCATTTT. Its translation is CASSLKSRVEGNQPQHF.

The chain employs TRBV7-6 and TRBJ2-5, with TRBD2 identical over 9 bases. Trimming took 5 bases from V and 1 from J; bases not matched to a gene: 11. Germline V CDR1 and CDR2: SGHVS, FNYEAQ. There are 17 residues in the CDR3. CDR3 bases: TGTGCCAGCAGCGGCCGTGGGCTAGCGGGACCCCAAGAGACCCAGTACTTC. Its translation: CASSGRGLAGPQETQYF.

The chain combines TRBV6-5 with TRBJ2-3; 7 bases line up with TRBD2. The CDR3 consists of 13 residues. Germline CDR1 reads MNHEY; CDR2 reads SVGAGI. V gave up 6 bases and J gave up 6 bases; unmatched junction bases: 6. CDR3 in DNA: TGTGCCAGCAGCACGGCGCGGGGGGATACGCAGTATTTT. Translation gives CASSTARGDTQYF.

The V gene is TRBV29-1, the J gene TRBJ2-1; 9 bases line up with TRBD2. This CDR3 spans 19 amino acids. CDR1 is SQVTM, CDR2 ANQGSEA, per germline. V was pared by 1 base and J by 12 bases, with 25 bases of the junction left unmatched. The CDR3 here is CSVEGLAGITSPLRFGQFF. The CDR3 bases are TGCAGCGTTGAAGGGCTAGCGGGGATTACCTCCCCACTCAGATTTGGGCAGTTCTTC.